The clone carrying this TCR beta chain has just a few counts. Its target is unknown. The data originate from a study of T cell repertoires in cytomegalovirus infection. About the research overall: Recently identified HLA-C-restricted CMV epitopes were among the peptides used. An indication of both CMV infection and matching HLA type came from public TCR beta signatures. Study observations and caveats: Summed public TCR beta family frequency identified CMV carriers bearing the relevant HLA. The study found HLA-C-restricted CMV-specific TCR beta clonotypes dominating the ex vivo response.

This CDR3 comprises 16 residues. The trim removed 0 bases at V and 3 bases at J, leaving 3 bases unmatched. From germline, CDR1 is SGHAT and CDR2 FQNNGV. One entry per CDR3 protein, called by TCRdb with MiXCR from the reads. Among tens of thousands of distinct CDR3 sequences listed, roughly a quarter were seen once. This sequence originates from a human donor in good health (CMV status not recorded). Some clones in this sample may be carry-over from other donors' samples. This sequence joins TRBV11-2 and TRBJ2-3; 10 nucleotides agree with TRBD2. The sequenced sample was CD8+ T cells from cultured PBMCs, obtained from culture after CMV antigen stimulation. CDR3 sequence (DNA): TGTGCCAGCAGCTTAGATGCTAGCGGGAGAACAGATACGCAGTATTTT. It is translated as CASSLDASGRTDTQYF.